What follows describes a single TCR beta chain. The sample holds many counts of this clonotype. Its antigen is currently not known. Base qualities are not provided; no much larger clone lies one nucleotide away. The CDR3 starts with the cysteine, ends with the phenylalanine, and has 14 residues. Only the CDR3 DNA stays, 42 bases, in frame from base 1. Sequences SGHVS (CDR1) and FNYEAQ (CDR2) are obtained from the germline V gene. V lost 1 base and J lost 5 bases; the stretch between them is 12 bases long. TCR beta CDR3 regions were amplified from RNA transcripts. A first-round RT-PCR of the TCR CDR3 used the HTBI primer set with the Qiagen OneStep RT-PCR kit. The libraries were constructed in a second round of multiplex PCR and then size-selected and purified. Sequencing of the libraries was done on an Illumina HiSeq2000 using paired-end 100 bp reads. The paper's processing steps were these. Raw data were processed with SOAPnuke, discarding reads with adapters, uncalled bases, mean Phred below 15, or no exact constant-primer or identifier match. High-quality paired reads were merged using COPE v1.2.5, and each unique nucleotide sequence was defined as a clonotype. MiTCR v1.1 was used to align clonotypes to the IMGT TRBV, TRBD and TRBJ reference segments. The analysis was restricted to V-J combinations with a frequency above 0.0001, which together covered 99.2% of the repertoires. A TCS score was defined as the ratio between F50 (clonal expansion) and ExV (chaos), using BLOSUM62-based TCRdist between CDR3 peptides within each V-J. Welch's t-statistics and random forest reduced 514 V-J features to 10 to 15, which were used in a naive Bayes classifier (R e1071). In TCRdb, the public reads were trimmed at Q25 with fastp and aligned with MiXCR, with productive beta chains retained. Rows merge per CDR3 protein into single entries with the most common DNA and genes. TCRdb's processing, not the authors' own work, is the source of the V and J calls. Here the sample has almost 600,000 distinct CDR3 sequences; approximately 15% occur a single time. Jointly, the top ten make up 5.8% of the sample.

The hyperthyroidism patients were between 18 and 65 years old and newly diagnosed, with a disease duration of less than 2 months. The study excluded patients with uncontrolled infections, other autoimmune diseases, pregnancy or lactation. Diagnoses relied on clinical symptoms, serum thyroxine and TRAb, thyroid ultrasound and orbital computed tomography. For progressor patients, blood was drawn at the first diagnosis of hyperthyroidism, before any ophthalmopathy symptoms had appeared. Ficoll-Paque density gradient centrifugation was used to isolate PBMCs from about 9 ml of fresh peripheral blood. Progressor patients were defined as those initially diagnosed with Graves' hyperthyroidism in whom ophthalmopathy developed during follow-up. Total RNA was extracted with Trizol reagent, and quality was checked on an Agilent 2100 Bioanalyzer. The data were obtained in a study of T cells in Graves' hyperthyroidism and ophthalmopathy (dated by TCRdb to the late 2010s). Regarding the complete study: Peripheral blood was collected at initial diagnosis, before any treatment. Prospective prediction of ophthalmopathy was tested in an independent validation cohort of 18 to 20 hyperthyroidism patients and 15 to 17 patients who later progressed to ophthalmopathy. TCR Vbeta CDR3 sequencing of 135 peripheral blood samples (approximately 44 ophthalmopathy, 75 hyperthyroidism and around 17 progressor patients) is reported in the paper. TCR V-J signatures able to tell the groups apart were searched for in a discovery cohort of more than 90 patients, of whom fewer than 45 had Graves' ophthalmopathy and about 60 had stable Graves' hyperthyroidism. The study also compared thyroid tissue and blood T-cell repertoires from five or six Graves' hyperthyroidism patients. Once sampling was done, hyperthyroidism patients were given methimazole at a starting dose of 30 mg daily, whereas ophthalmopathy patients were given high-dose intravenous methylprednisolone. For training and testing, the 100 or so patients in the discovery cohort were randomly divided in a 7:3 ratio.

The paper's findings and limits, for the study overall: No statistical method was used to fix the sample size in advance, and group allocation was not hidden from the investigators. A model built on a 13 V-J signature distinguished ophthalmopathy from stable hyperthyroidism, reaching around 90% sensitivity and around 81% specificity in cross-validation and 80%/75% in testing. In validation, progression to ophthalmopathy was predicted by the model with nearly 71% sensitivity and 72.22% specificity, a median of 6.5 months before onset. Blood samples also contained most of the expanded thyroid clonotypes (frequency above 0.001), which suggests that blood repertoires may reflect thyroid immune responses.

The sample taken for sequencing was blood. The sequence is built from TRBV7-6 and TRBJ2-7; the D gene lacks a confident call. The TCR originated in a young woman with Graves' hyperthyroidism that later progressed to Graves' ophthalmopathy. The CDR3: CASSLGIESDEQYF. The sequence in DNA is TGTGCCAGCAGCTTAGGGATCGAATCCGACGAGCAGTACTTC.